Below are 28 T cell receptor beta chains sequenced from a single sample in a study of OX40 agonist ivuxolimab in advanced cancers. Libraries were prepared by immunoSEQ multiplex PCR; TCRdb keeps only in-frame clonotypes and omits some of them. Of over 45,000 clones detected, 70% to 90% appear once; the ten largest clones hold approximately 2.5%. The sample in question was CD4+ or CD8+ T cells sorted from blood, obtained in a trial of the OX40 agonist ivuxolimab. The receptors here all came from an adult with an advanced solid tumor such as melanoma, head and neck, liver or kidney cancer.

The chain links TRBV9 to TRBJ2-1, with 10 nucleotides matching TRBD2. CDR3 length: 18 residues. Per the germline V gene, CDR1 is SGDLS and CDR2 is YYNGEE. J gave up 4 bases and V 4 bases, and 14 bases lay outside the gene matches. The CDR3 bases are TGTGCCAGCAGCCCGCGACAGGCAACTAGCGGGGCATACAATGAGCAGTTCTTC. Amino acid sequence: CASSPRQATSGAYNEQFF. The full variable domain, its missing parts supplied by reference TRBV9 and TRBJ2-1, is DSGVTQTPKHLITATGQRVTLRCSPRSGDLSVYWYQQSLDQGLQFLIQYYNGEERAKGNILERFSAQQFPDLHSELNLSSLELGDSALYFCASSPRQATSGAYNEQFFGPGTRLTVL.

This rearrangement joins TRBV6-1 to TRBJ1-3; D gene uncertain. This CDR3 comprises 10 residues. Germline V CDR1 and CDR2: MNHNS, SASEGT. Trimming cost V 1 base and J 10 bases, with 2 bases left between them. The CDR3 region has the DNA TGTGCCAGCAGTGAAGAAACCATATATTTT. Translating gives CASSEETIYF.

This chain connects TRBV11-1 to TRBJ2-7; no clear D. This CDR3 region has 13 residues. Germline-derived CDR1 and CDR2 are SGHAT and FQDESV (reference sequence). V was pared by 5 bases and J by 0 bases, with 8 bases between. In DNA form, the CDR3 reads TGTGCCAGCAGCCAGGACGACTCCTACGAGCAGTACTTC. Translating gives CASSQDDSYEQYF.

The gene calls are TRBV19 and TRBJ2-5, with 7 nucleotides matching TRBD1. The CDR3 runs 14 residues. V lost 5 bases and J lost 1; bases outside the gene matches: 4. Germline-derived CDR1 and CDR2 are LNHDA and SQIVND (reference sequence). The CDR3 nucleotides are TGTGCCAGTAGTCCCCCAGGGGGCCAAGAGACCCAGTACTTC. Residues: CASSPPGGQETQYF.

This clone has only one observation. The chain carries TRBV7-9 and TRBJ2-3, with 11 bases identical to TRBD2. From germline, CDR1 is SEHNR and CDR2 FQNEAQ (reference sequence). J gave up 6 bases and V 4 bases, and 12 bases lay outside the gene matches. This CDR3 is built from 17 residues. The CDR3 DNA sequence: TGTGCCAGCAGCTCACACCTGATTAGCGGGGGGGCCGATACGCAGTATTTT. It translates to CASSSHLISGGADTQYF.

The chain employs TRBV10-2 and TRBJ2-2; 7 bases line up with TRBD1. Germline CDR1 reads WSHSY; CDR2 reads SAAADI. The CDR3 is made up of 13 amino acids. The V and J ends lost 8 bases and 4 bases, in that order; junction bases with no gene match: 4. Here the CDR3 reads CASRQGSTGELFF. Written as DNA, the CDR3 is TGCGCCAGCCGACAGGGTAGCACCGGGGAGCTGTTTTTT.

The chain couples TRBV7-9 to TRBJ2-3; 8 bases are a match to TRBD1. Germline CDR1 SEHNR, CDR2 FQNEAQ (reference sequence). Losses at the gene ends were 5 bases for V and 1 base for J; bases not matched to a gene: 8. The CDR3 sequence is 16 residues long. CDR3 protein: CASSGTGTGRTDTQYF. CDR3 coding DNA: TGTGCCAGCAGCGGAACCGGGACAGGTCGCACAGATACGCAGTATTTT.

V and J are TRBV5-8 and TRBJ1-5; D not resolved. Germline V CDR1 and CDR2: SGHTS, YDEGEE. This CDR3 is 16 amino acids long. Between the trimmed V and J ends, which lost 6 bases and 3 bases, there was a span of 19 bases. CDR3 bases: TGTGCCAGCACCTTATCTCTTCCCGGCGTCAATCAGCCCCAGCATTTT. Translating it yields CASTLSLPGVNQPQHF.

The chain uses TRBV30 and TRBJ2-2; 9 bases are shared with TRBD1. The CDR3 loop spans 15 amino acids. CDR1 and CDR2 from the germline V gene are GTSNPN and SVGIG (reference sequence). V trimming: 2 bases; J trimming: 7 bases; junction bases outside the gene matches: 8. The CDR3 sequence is CAWSNRGRLVGELFF. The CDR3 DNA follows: TGTGCCTGGAGTAACAGGGGGCGCTTGGTCGGGGAGCTGTTTTTT.

The CDR3: CSCVRGGYNEQFF. For the CDR3, the DNA is TGCAGCTGTGTTCGGGGGGGGTACAATGAGCAGTTCTTC. The V call is TRBV29-1, the J call TRBJ2-1; 8 positions match TRBD2. Looked up from germline, CDR1 is SQVTM and CDR2 is ANQGSEA. V was pared by 8 bases and J by 4 bases, with 7 bases of the junction left unmatched. The CDR3 extends over 13 amino acids.

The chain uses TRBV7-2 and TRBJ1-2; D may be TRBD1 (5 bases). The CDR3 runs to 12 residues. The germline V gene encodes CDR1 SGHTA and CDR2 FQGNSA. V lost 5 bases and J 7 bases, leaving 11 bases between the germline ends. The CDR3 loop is CASSPLGAGYTF. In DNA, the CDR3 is TGTGCCAGCAGCCCCCTAGGGGCTGGCTACACCTTC. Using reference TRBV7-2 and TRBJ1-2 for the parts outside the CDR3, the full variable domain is GAGVSQSPSNKVTEKGKDVELRCDPISGHTALYWYRQSLGQGLEFLIYFQGNSAPDKSGLPSDRFSAERTGGSVSTLTIQRTQQEDSAVYLCASSPLGAGYTFGSGTRLTVV.

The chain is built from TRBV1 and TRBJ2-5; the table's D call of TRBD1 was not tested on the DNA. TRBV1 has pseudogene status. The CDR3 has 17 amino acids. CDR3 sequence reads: CTSSQRGRQGTQETQYF. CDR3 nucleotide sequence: TGCACCAGCAGCCAAAGAGGACGACAGGGCACGCAAGAGACCCAGTACTTC.

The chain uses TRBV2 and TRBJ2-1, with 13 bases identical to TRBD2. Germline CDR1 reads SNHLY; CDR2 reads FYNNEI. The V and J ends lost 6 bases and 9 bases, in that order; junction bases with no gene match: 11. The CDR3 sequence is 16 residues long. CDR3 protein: CASRRTSGGPRGEQFF. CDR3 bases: TGTGCCAGCAGAAGGACTAGCGGGGGCCCCCGGGGTGAGCAGTTCTTC.

This CDR3 is CASSRENQETQYF. The CDR3 DNA reads as TGTGCCAGCAGCCGGGAGAATCAAGAGACCCAGTACTTC. V gene TRBV5-4 combines with J gene TRBJ2-5, with a weak D call TRBD2 (6 bases). Trimming stripped 4 bases from V and 2 bases from J, with 9 bases between. There are 13 residues in the CDR3. Germline values: CDR1 SGHNT, CDR2 YYREEE (reference sequence).

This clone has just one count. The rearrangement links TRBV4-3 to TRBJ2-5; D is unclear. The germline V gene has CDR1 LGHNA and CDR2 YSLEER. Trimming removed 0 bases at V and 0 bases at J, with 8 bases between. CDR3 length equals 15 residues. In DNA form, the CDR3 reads TGCGCCAGCAGCCAAGAGCTGGGGTACCAAGAGACCCAGTACTTC. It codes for CASSQELGYQETQYF.

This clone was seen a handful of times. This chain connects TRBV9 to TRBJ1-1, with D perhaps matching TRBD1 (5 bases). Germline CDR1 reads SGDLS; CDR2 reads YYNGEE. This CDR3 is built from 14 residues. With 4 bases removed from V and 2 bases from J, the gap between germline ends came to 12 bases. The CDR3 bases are TGTGCCAGCAGCCAGGGTCAAGCTAACACTGAAGCTTTCTTT. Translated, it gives CASSQGQANTEAFF.

This chain's CDR3 is CASRLRQGFTEAFF. CDR3 nucleotides: TGTGCCAGCAGGCTTAGACAGGGATTCACTGAAGCTTTCTTT. The chain links TRBV6-5 to TRBJ1-1; 7 bases are shared with TRBD1. Germline CDR1 is MNHEY and CDR2 is SVGAGI. V shed 6 bases and J 4 bases; nucleotides not matched to a gene: 8. This CDR3 has 14 amino acids.

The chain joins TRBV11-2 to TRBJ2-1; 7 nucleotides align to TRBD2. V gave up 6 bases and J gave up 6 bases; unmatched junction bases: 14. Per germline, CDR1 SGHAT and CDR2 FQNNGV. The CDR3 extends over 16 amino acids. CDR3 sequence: CASSSGVGAGVNEQFF. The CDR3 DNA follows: TGTGCCAGCAGTTCAGGTGTAGGTGCGGGAGTCAATGAGCAGTTCTTC.

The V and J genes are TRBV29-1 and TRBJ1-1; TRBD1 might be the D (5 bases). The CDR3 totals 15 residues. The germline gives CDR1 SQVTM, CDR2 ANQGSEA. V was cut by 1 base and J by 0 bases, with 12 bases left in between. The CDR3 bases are TGCAGCGTTGAAGGGGGGGATTTTATGAACACTGAAGCTTTCTTT. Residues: CSVEGGDFMNTEAFF.

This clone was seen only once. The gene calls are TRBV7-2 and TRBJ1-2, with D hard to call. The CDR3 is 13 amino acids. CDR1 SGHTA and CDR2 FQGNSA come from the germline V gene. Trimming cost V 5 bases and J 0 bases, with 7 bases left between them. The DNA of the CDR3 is TGTGCCAGCAGCCCGACGGCTAACTATGGCTACACCTTC. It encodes CASSPTANYGYTF.

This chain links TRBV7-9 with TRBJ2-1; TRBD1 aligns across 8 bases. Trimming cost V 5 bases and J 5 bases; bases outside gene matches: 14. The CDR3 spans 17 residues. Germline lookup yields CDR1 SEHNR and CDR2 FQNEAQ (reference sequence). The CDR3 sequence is CASSHRGNSGGNNEQFF. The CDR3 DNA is TGTGCCAGCAGCCACAGGGGTAATTCAGGGGGCAACAATGAGCAGTTCTTC.

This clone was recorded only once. CDR3 sequence reads: CASSASGLPAETQYF. In nucleotides, the CDR3 is TGTGCCAGCAGCGCGTCGGGACTCCCGGCTGAGACCCAGTACTTC. The V gene is TRBV9, the J gene TRBJ2-5; tentatively, D is TRBD2 (6 bases). Germline V gives CDR1 SGDLS, CDR2 YYNGEE. This CDR3 comprises 15 residues. With 3 bases removed from V and 5 bases from J, the gap between germline ends came to 17 bases. The full variable domain, in which reference TRBV9 and TRBJ2-5 provide the parts outside the CDR3, is DSGVTQTPKHLITATGQRVTLRCSPRSGDLSVYWYQQSLDQGLQFLIQYYNGEERAKGNILERFSAQQFPDLHSELNLSSLELGDSALYFCASSASGLPAETQYFGPGTRLLVL.

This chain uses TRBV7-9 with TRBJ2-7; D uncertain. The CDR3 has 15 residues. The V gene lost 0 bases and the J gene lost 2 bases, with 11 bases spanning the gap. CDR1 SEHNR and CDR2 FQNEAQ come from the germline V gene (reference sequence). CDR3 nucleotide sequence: TGTGCCAGCAGCTTAGCGCTGGGTGTAGCCTACGAGCAGTACTTC. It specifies CASSLALGVAYEQYF.

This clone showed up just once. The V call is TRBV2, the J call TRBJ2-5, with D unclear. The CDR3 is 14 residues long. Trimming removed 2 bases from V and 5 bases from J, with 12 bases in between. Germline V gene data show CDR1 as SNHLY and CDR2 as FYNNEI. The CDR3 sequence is CASSEPRQWETQYF. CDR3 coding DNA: TGTGCCAGCAGTGAACCTCGGCAATGGGAGACCCAGTACTTC.

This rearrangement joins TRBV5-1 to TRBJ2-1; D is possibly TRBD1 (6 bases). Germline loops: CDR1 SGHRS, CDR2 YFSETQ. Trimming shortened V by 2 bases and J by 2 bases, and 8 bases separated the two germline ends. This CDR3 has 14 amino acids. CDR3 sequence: CASSLRQAYNEQFF. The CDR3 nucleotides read TGCGCCAGCAGCTTAAGACAGGCCTACAATGAGCAGTTCTTC.

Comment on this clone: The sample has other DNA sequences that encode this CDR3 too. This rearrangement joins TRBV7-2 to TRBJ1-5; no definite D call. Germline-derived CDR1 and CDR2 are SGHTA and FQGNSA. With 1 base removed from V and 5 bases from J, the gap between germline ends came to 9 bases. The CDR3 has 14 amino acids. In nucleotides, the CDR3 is TGTGCCAGCAGCTTAGGTCAGAGTTATCAGCCCCAGCATTTT. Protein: CASSLGQSYQPQHF.

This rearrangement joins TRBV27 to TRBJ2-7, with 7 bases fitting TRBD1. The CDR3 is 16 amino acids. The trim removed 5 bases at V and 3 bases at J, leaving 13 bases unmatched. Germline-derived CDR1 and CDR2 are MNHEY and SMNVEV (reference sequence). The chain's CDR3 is CASSRTGDPPVYEQYF. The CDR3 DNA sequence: TGTGCCAGCAGTCGTACAGGGGATCCCCCTGTCTACGAGCAGTACTTC.

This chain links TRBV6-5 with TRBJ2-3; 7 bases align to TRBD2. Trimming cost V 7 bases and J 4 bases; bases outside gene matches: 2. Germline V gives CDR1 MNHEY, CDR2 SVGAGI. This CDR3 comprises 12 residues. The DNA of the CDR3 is TGTGCCAGCAAAAGCGGGGCAGATACGCAGTATTTT. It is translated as CASKSGADTQYF.